This is a list of T cell receptor beta chains from one sample in a study of beta chain features in type 1 diabetes. Produced via immunoSEQ multiplex PCR; TCRdb's table is partial and in-frame only. The sample holds almost 350,000 clones, about a tenth seen once. Sequenced sample: central memory CD4+ T cells from blood. All receptors derive from a man in his thirties or forties with type 1 diabetes. The CDR3 runs from the conserved cysteine through the conserved F or W. Fields, in order: J gene, clone size, D gene, V gene, CDR3 DNA, CDR3 protein. A D gene is named only where the DNA matches it firmly. Where a row states a size, it is once, few, many or the class of an expanded clone; other rows omit it.

j_call: TRBJ2-7; clone_size: few; d_call: TRBD2; v_call: TRBV18; cdr3_nt: TGTGCCAGCTCACCAAAATCAGCGGGGAGCTCCTACGAGCAGTACTTC; cdr3_aa: CASSPKSAGSSYEQYF
j_call: TRBJ2-5; clone_size: NA; d_call: NA; v_call: TRBV27; cdr3_nt: TGTGCCAGCAGTCGGACCCATCAAGAGACCCAGTACTTC; cdr3_aa: CASSRTHQETQYF
j_call: TRBJ1-6; clone_size: few; d_call: NA; v_call: TRBV29-1; cdr3_nt: TGCAGCGTTCGGGCAGGTGCGGGGGATTCACCCCTCCACTTT; cdr3_aa: CSVRAGAGDSPLHF
j_call: TRBJ1-6; clone_size: NA; d_call: NA; v_call: TRBV14; cdr3_nt: TGTGCCAGCAGTTTAGGGACCGACAGTTCACCCCTCCACTTT; cdr3_aa: CASSLGTDSSPLHF
j_call: TRBJ1-1; clone_size: few; d_call: TRBD1; v_call: TRBV7-9; cdr3_nt: TGTGCCAGCAGTCCGACAGGGAGGCCTGAAGCTTTCTTT; cdr3_aa: CASSPTGRPEAFF
j_call: TRBJ2-5; clone_size: NA; d_call: TRBD1; v_call: TRBV7-2; cdr3_nt: TGTGCCAGCAGCCGAAGCCCCCGACAGGGGGGGAACCAAGAGACCCAGTACTTC; cdr3_aa: CASSRSPRQGGNQETQYF
j_call: TRBJ2-2; clone_size: NA; d_call: TRBD1; v_call: TRBV5-6; cdr3_nt: TGTGCCAGCAGCTCCGGGACAGGGACCACCGGGGAGCTGTTTTTT; cdr3_aa: CASSSGTGTTGELFF
j_call: TRBJ2-1; clone_size: few; d_call: NA; v_call: TRBV4-1; cdr3_nt: TGCGCCAGCAGCCCTGGGGGGGGGCACTCCTACAATGAGCAGTTCTTC; cdr3_aa: CASSPGGGHSYNEQFF
j_call: TRBJ2-1; clone_size: few; d_call: NA; v_call: TRBV11-2; cdr3_nt: TGTGCCACTTCACCCTCCTACAATGAGCAGTTCTTC; cdr3_aa: CATSPSYNEQFF
j_call: TRBJ2-3; clone_size: few; d_call: TRBD2; v_call: TRBV11-2; cdr3_nt: TGTGCCAGCAGCATCCAGGGCGGGGGAGATACGCAGTATTTT; cdr3_aa: CASSIQGGGDTQYF
j_call: TRBJ1-1; clone_size: NA; d_call: TRBD1; v_call: TRBV7-2; cdr3_nt: TGTGCCAGCAGCTTAGGACAGGGGTTTAGTGAAGCTTTCTTT; cdr3_aa: CASSLGQGFSEAFF
j_call: TRBJ1-4; clone_size: few; d_call: NA; v_call: TRBV15; cdr3_nt: TGTGCCACCAGCAGAGATCGAACTAATGAAAAACTGTTTTTT; cdr3_aa: CATSRDRTNEKLFF
j_call: TRBJ1-6; clone_size: once; d_call: NA; v_call: TRBV10-2; cdr3_nt: TGCGCCAGCAGCTTGACAGGCCCTAATTCACCCCTCCACTTT; cdr3_aa: CASSLTGPNSPLHF
j_call: TRBJ2-2; clone_size: many; d_call: NA; v_call: TRBV5-6; cdr3_nt: TGTGCCAGCAGCTTGTCATCAACGAAATACACCGGGGAGCTGTTTTTT; cdr3_aa: CASSLSSTKYTGELFF
j_call: TRBJ2-2; clone_size: few; d_call: NA; v_call: TRBV7-2; cdr3_nt: TGTGCCAGCAGCTTAGCTCAGGATTCGTCGGGTCTTAGGCTGTTTTTT; cdr3_aa: CASSLAQDSSGLRLFF
j_call: TRBJ2-5; clone_size: few; d_call: NA; v_call: TRBV5-4; cdr3_nt: TGTGCCAGCAGCTTCTCAGCCGGCGAAGAGACCCAGTACTTC; cdr3_aa: CASSFSAGEETQYF
j_call: TRBJ1-4; clone_size: NA; d_call: TRBD1; v_call: TRBV25-1; cdr3_nt: TGTGCCAGCAGTCTCCCAGGGGGCAATAATGAAAAACTGTTTTTT; cdr3_aa: CASSLPGGNNEKLFF
j_call: TRBJ1-3; clone_size: NA; d_call: NA; v_call: TRBV6-6; cdr3_nt: TGTGCCAGCAAGGGGGAGAAGCACTCTGGAAACACCATATATTTT; cdr3_aa: CASKGEKHSGNTIYF
j_call: TRBJ1-5; clone_size: NA; d_call: TRBD1; v_call: TRBV30; cdr3_nt: TGTGCCTGGAGTGTAGAACAGGGGTCTAATCAGCCCCAGCATTTT; cdr3_aa: CAWSVEQGSNQPQHF
j_call: TRBJ1-3; clone_size: NA; d_call: NA; v_call: TRBV30; cdr3_nt: TGTGCCTGGATGATCGCCGGGTTCGGAAACACCATATATTTT; cdr3_aa: CAWMIAGFGNTIYF
j_call: TRBJ2-7; clone_size: NA; d_call: TRBD1; v_call: TRBV14; cdr3_nt: TGTGCCAGCAGCCAGGGGACAGGCCCCTACGAGCAGTACTTC; cdr3_aa: CASSQGTGPYEQYF
j_call: TRBJ1-3; clone_size: few; d_call: NA; v_call: TRBV29-1; cdr3_nt: TGCAGCGTTGACGATCAGGACCGCTCTGGAAACACCATATATTTT; cdr3_aa: CSVDDQDRSGNTIYF
j_call: TRBJ1-5; clone_size: NA; d_call: TRBD1; v_call: TRBV19; cdr3_nt: TGTGCCAGTAGTACGGACAGGGCGGATCAGCCCCAGCATTTT; cdr3_aa: CASSTDRADQPQHF
j_call: TRBJ1-1; clone_size: NA; d_call: NA; v_call: TRBV5-1; cdr3_nt: TGCGCCAGCAGCGTGGACGGGAACACTGAAGCTTTCTTT; cdr3_aa: CASSVDGNTEAFF
j_call: TRBJ1-5; clone_size: NA; d_call: TRBD1; v_call: TRBV28; cdr3_nt: TGTGCCAGCCGTCCTGCATCGACAGGGTTAAAACATCAGCCCCAGCATTTT; cdr3_aa: CASRPASTGLKHQPQHF
j_call: TRBJ2-7; clone_size: NA; d_call: TRBD1; v_call: TRBV6-6; cdr3_nt: TGTGCCAGCTGCCGGACAGGGGTGATGATGGACGAGCAGTACTTC; cdr3_aa: CASCRTGVMMDEQYF
j_call: TRBJ1-5; clone_size: NA; d_call: NA; v_call: TRBV19; cdr3_nt: TGTGCCAGTAGTATGCTATCAGGGAGCGATCAGCCCCAGCATTTT; cdr3_aa: CASSMLSGSDQPQHF
j_call: TRBJ2-7; clone_size: NA; d_call: NA; v_call: TRBV7-2; cdr3_nt: TGTGCCAGCAGCTCCCGGGAAGCCCGGGGCTACGAGCAGTACTTC; cdr3_aa: CASSSREARGYEQYF
j_call: TRBJ2-1; clone_size: many; d_call: NA; v_call: TRBV14; cdr3_nt: TGTGCCAGCAGCTCCCTCGGGGCGGCGGCCAATGAGCAGTTCTTC; cdr3_aa: CASSSLGAAANEQFF
j_call: TRBJ1-5; clone_size: few; d_call: NA; v_call: TRBV6-5; cdr3_nt: TGTGCCAGCAGTCAACAGGGAAATCAGCCCCAGCATTTT; cdr3_aa: CASSQQGNQPQHF
j_call: TRBJ2-3; clone_size: NA; d_call: TRBD1; v_call: TRBV27; cdr3_nt: TGTGCCAGCAGCCGGGACAGTCCAGATACGCAGTATTTT; cdr3_aa: CASSRDSPDTQYF
j_call: TRBJ2-3; clone_size: NA; d_call: NA; v_call: TRBV11-2; cdr3_nt: TGTGCCAGCAGCCTTCAGTCGGCGGCCCCAGATACGCAGTATTTT; cdr3_aa: CASSLQSAAPDTQYF
j_call: TRBJ2-2; clone_size: NA; d_call: TRBD2; v_call: TRBV4-3; cdr3_nt: TGCGCCAGCAGCCAAGATTACAGCGGGGATGGGACCGGGGAGCTGTTTTTT; cdr3_aa: CASSQDYSGDGTGELFF
j_call: TRBJ2-7; clone_size: NA; d_call: TRBD1; v_call: TRBV19; cdr3_nt: TGTGCCAGTAGTACCCACGGGACAGCCTCCTACGAGCAGTACTTC; cdr3_aa: CASSTHGTASYEQYF
j_call: TRBJ1-1; clone_size: NA; d_call: NA; v_call: TRBV11-2; cdr3_nt: TGTGCCAGCAGCTTCATGGAGGGGAAGGGGACTGAAGCTTTCTTT; cdr3_aa: CASSFMEGKGTEAFF
j_call: TRBJ2-7; clone_size: NA; d_call: TRBD2; v_call: TRBV10-3; cdr3_nt: TGTGCCATCAGCGAACTAGCGGGGCGTTCGGAGCAGTACTTC; cdr3_aa: CAISELAGRSEQYF
j_call: TRBJ1-2; clone_size: few; d_call: NA; v_call: TRBV7-2; cdr3_nt: TGTGCCAGCAGCCCGACAGGATGGGGCTACACCTTC; cdr3_aa: CASSPTGWGYTF
j_call: TRBJ2-2; clone_size: NA; d_call: NA; v_call: TRBV7-9; cdr3_nt: TGTGCCAGCAGCTTCAGGGCAGAGATCACCGGGGAGCTGTTTTTT; cdr3_aa: CASSFRAEITGELFF